This T cell receptor (beta chain) was identified during a study of tumor and adjacent non-tumor tissue in lung cancer. Study-level background: About 4.2 million productive TCRbeta reads were obtained per sample on average.

No cell sorting was done before RNA was extracted from the tissue. Newly diagnosed lung cancer patients had thoracic surgery in China, August–late 2014, without prior chemotherapy. Study-level findings and limits: TCR diversity was significantly greater in tumor than normal lung tissue. Tumor repertoires had a smaller top 100 clone share than normal lung.

CDR1 and CDR2 (germline): MDHEN, SYDVKM. The CDR3 runs to 14 residues. Three rounds of nested PCR, following a modified ARM-PCR protocol, produced the TCRbeta library. Each CDR3 protein is one row after TCRdb ran MiXCR on the multiplex PCR reads. Here the sample spans about 82,000 distinct CDR3 sequences, 77% being singletons. A remark on this clonotype: Its target is unknown. A junction boundary mismatches the germline segment, possibly from a read error.

The specimen was lung tumor tissue. The chain has TRBV28 and TRBJ1-5; D not certain. This sequence was found in a woman aged 45-65 years with non-small cell lung cancer. CDR3 sequence reads: CDSSPRSDNQPQHF. The CDR3 coding sequence is TGTGACAGCAGCCCCCGATCAGACAATCAGCCCCAGCATTTT.